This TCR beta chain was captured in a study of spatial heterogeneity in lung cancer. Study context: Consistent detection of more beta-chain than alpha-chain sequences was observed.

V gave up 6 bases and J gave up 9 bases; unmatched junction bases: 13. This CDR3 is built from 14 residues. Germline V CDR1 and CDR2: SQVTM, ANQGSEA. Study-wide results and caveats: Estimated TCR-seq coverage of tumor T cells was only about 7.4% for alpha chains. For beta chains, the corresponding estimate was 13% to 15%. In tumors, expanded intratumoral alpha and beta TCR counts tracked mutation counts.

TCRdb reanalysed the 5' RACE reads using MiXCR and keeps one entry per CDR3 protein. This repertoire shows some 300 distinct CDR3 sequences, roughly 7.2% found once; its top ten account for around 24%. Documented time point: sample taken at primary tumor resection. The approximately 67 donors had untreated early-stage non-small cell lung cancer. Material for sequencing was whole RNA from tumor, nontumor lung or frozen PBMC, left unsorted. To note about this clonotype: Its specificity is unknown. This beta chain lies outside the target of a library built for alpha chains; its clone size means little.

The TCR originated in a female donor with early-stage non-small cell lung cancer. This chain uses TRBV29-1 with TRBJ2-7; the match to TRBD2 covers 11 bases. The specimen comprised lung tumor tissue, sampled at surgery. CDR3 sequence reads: CSVIGGLAGGRQYF. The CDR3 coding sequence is TGCAGCGTCATCGGGGGGCTAGCGGGAGGTCGGCAGTACTTC.